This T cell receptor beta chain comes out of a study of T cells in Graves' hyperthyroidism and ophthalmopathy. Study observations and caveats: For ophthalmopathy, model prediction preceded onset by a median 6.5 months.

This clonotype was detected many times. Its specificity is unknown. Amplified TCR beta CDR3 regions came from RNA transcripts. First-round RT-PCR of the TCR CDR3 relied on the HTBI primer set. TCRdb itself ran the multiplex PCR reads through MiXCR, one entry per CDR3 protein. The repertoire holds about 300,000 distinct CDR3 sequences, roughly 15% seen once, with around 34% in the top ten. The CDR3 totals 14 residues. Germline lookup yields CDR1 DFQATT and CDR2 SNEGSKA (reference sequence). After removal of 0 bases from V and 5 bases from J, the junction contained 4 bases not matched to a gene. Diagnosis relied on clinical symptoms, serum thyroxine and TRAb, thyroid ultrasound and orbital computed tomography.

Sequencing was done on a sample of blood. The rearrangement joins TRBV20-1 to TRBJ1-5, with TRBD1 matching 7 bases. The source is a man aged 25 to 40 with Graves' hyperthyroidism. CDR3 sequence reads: CSARDLTGYQPQHF. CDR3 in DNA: TGCAGTGCTAGAGATTTGACAGGGTATCAGCCCCAGCATTTT.